What follows are 3 T cell receptor beta chains derived from one specimen sequenced in a study of blood T cell repertoires in COVID-19. TCRdb's table, derived via immunoSEQ multiplex PCR, lists solely in-frame clones and lacks some. This sample has approximately 50,000 clones, with more than 90% found just once. Specimen: peripheral blood. Every receptor here comes from a human donor in a cohort sampled during active COVID-19.

The chain recombines TRBV11-2 with TRBJ2-2; D perhaps matches TRBD1 (6 bases). There are 16 residues in the CDR3. Between the trimmed V and J ends, which lost 5 bases and 0 bases, there was a span of 13 bases. CDR1 is SGHAT, CDR2 FQNNGV, per germline. The CDR3: CASSPRQGSNTGELFF. The CDR3 region has the DNA TGTGCCAGCAGCCCTCGTCAGGGGTCGAACACCGGGGAGCTGTTTTTT.

The rearrangement joins TRBV10-3 to TRBJ1-2; TRBD1 matches 10 bases. The CDR3 extends over 17 amino acids. V lost 3 bases, J lost 3 bases, and 10 bases stayed unmatched. Germline V gene sequence: CDR1 ENHRY, CDR2 SYGVKD. The CDR3 DNA is TGTGCCATCAGTGACTCCGGGACAGGGGAAAGGGACTATGGCTACACCTTC. Amino acids: CAISDSGTGERDYGYTF.

The CDR3 protein is CASSSGTGGAKTEAFF. The CDR3 region has the DNA TGTGCCAGCAGCTCTGGGACAGGGGGCGCGAAGACTGAAGCTTTCTTT. V is TRBV7-9 and J is TRBJ1-1, with 12 bases identical to TRBD1. Trimming took 4 bases from V and 5 from J; bases not matched to a gene: 8. The germline CDR1 and CDR2 sequences are SEHNR and FQNEAQ (reference sequence). CDR3 length equals 16 residues.